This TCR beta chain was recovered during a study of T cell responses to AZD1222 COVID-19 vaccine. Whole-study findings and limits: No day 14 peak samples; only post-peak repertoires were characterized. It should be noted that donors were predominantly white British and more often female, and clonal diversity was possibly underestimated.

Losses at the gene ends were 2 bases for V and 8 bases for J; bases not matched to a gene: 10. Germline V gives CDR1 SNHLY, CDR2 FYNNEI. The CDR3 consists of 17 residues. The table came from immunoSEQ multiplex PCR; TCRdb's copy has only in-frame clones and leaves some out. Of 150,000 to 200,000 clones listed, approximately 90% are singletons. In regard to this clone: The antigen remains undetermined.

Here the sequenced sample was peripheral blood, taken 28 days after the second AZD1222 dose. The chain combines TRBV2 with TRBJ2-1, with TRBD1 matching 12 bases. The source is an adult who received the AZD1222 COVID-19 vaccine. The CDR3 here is CASSEWGWGQGADEQFF. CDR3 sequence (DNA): TGTGCCAGCAGTGAATGGGGTTGGGGACAGGGGGCCGATGAGCAGTTCTTC.